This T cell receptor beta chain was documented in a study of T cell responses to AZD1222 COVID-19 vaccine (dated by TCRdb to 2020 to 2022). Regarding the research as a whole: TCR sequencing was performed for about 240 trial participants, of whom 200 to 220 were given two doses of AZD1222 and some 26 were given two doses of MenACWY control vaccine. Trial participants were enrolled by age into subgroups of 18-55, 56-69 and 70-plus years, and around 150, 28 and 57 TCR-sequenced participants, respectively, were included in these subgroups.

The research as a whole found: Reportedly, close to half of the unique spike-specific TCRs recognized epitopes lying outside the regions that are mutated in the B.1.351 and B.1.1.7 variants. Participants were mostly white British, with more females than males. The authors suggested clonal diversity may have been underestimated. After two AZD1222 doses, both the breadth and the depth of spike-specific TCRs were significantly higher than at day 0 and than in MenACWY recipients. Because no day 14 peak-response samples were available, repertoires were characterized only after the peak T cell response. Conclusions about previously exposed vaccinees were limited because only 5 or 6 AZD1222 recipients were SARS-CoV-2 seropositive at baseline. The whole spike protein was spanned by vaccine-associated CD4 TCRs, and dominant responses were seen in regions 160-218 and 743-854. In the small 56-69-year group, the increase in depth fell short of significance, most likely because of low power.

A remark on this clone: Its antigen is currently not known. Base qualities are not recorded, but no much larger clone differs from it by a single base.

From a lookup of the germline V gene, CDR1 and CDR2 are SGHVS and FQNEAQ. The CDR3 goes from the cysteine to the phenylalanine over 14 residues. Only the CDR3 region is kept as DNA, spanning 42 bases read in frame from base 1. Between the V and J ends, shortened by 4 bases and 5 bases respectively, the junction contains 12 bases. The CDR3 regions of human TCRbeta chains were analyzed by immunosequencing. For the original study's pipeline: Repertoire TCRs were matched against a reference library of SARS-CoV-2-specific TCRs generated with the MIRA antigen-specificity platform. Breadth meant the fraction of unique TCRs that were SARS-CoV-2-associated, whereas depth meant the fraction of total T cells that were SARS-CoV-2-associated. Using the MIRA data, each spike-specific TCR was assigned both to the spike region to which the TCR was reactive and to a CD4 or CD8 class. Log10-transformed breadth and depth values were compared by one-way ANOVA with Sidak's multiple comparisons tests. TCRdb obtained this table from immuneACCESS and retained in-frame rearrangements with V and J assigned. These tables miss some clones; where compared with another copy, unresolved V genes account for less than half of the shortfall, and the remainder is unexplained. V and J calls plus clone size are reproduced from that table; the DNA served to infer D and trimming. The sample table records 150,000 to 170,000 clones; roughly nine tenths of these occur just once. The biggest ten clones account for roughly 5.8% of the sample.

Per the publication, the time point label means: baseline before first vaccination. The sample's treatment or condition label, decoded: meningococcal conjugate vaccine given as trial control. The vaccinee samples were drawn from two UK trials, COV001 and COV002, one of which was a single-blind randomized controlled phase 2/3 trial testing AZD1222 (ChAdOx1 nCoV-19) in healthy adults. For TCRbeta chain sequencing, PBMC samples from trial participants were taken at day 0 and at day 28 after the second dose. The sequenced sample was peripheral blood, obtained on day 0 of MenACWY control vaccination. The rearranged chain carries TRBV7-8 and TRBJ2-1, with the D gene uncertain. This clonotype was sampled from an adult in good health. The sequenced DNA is TGTGCCAGCAGCTCCCCCCCGGATAACAATGAGCAGTTCTTC. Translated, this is CASSSPPDNNEQFF.